The 22 T cell receptor beta chains given below trace back to one sample, sequenced in a study of blood T cell repertoires in COVID-19. Clones were read by immunoSEQ multiplex PCR, and TCRdb kept only the in-frame ones, dropping some. The sample has 90,000 to 95,000 clones; 88% are singletons. Material: peripheral blood. All receptors come from a woman aged 80 or older with active COVID-19.

The chain recombines TRBV24-1 with TRBJ2-1; D might be TRBD2 (6 bases). The V gene lost 3 bases and the J gene lost 5 bases, with 16 bases spanning the gap. This CDR3 is built from 16 residues. CDR1 and CDR2 from the germline V gene are KGHDR and SFDVKD. This chain's CDR3 is CATSDTGLTTNNEQFF. The CDR3 coding sequence is TGTGCCACCAGTGATACGGGACTCACCACAAACAATGAGCAGTTCTTC.

The chain couples TRBV29-1 to TRBJ1-1; weak D call: TRBD1 (5 bases). The germline V and J ends were trimmed by 3 bases and 1 base, with 12 bases remaining between them. CDR1 is SQVTM, CDR2 ANQGSEA, per germline. The length of the CDR3 is 14 residues. The CDR3 spells CSVDSGGRNTEAFF. CDR3 coding DNA: TGCAGCGTTGACTCGGGGGGGAGGAACACTGAAGCTTTCTTT.

The rearrangement joins TRBV4-3 to TRBJ2-7, with 11 positions matching TRBD2. The CDR3 is 15 residues long. J was trimmed by 3 bases and V by 0 bases; bases with no gene match: 1. Germline V lookup: CDR1 LGHNA, CDR2 YSLEER. The CDR3 protein is CASSQELAGGYEQYF. The DNA for the CDR3 is TGCGCCAGCAGCCAAGAGCTAGCGGGGGGCTACGAGCAGTACTTC.

The chain employs TRBV7-9 and TRBJ2-3; 8 bases fit TRBD2. With 5 bases clipped from V and 2 bases from J, the junction kept 6 bases outside the gene matches. The germline CDR1 and CDR2 sequences are SEHNR and FQNEAQ (reference sequence). The CDR3 contains 15 residues. As DNA, the CDR3 is TGTGCCAGCAGCCTAAGCGGGAGCGTCACAGATACGCAGTATTTT. This sequence encodes CASSLSGSVTDTQYF.

V and J are TRBV5-6 and TRBJ2-7; D is ambiguous. CDR3 size: 13 residues. Germline values: CDR1 SGHDT, CDR2 YYEEEE. V lost 4 bases to trimming and J lost 13 bases, with 21 bases between them. The CDR3 sequence is CASSQRQADAGYF. CDR3 DNA sequence: TGTGCCAGCAGCCAAAGACAAGCCGACGCCGGATACTTC.

This rearrangement joins TRBV7-2 to TRBJ2-3; a possible D gene is TRBD1 (5 bases). There are 15 residues in the CDR3. V lost 2 bases and J 0 bases, leaving 9 bases between the germline ends. The germline CDR1 and CDR2 sequences are SGHTA and FQGNSA. The CDR3 protein is CASSLTGHSTDTQYF. The CDR3 region has the DNA TGTGCCAGCAGCTTAACAGGCCACAGCACAGATACGCAGTATTTT.

This clone showed up just once. This chain links TRBV4-2 with TRBJ1-1; the D is unclear. The CDR3 sequence is 12 residues long. Germline-derived CDR1 and CDR2 are LGHNA and YNFKEQ. Deletions cut 5 bases from V and 4 bases from J, with 8 bases between. Here the CDR3 DNA reads TGTGCCAGCAGCTCCCATTCCACTGAAGCTTTCTTT. Translating gives CASSSHSTEAFF.

The V call is TRBV7-8, the J call TRBJ1-5, with D perhaps matching TRBD1 (5 bases). Germline V gene sequence: CDR1 SGHVS, CDR2 FQNEAQ. With 6 bases removed from V and 5 bases from J, the gap between germline ends came to 11 bases. The length of the CDR3 is 13 residues. The CDR3 DNA reads TGTGCCAGCAGTATGTTCAGGGATCAGCCCCAGCATTTT. It is translated as CASSMFRDQPQHF.

This rearrangement joins TRBV6-6 to TRBJ1-2, with a weak D call TRBD1 (5 bases). CDR1 is MNHNY and CDR2 is SVGAGI in the germline V gene (reference sequence). The CDR3 totals 14 residues. Trimming shortened V by 7 bases and J by 2 bases, and 14 bases separated the two germline ends. The CDR3 DNA is TGTGCCAGCACCAAGGGGCAGGTCAACTATGGCTACACCTTC. It specifies CASTKGQVNYGYTF.

This clone appeared once. One junction end does not reproduce the germline sequence, and a read error may be involved. The chain recombines TRBV4-2 with TRBJ2-3; 11 positions agree with TRBD2. Germline loops: CDR1 LGHNA, CDR2 YNFKEQ. The CDR3 contains 14 residues. The DNA of the CDR3 is TGTGCCAGCAGCCAAGATGTAGGGAGACTAGCGGGATCTTTT. As protein: CASSQDVGRLAGSF.

The V gene is TRBV5-8, the J gene TRBJ1-2, with D possibly being TRBD1 (6 bases). With 3 bases removed from V and 0 bases from J, the gap between germline ends came to 15 bases. This CDR3 has 16 residues. CDR1 is SGHTS, CDR2 YDEGEE, per germline. CDR3 DNA sequence: TGTGCCAGCAGCTCCTGGACAGCAACAACTAACTATGGCTACACCTTC. It encodes CASSSWTATTNYGYTF.

V gene TRBV28 combines with J gene TRBJ1-1; D gene uncertain. The length of the CDR3 is 10 residues. CDR1 is MDHEN, CDR2 SYDVKM, per germline. V lost 6 bases and J 7 bases, leaving 6 bases between the germline ends. CDR3 sequence: CASRANEAFF. The DNA of the CDR3 is TGTGCCAGCAGGGCCAATGAAGCTTTCTTT.

This clone has a single count. The chain links TRBV20-1 to TRBJ2-5; D perhaps matches TRBD2 (5 bases). In germline, CDR1 is DFQATT, CDR2 SNEGSKA (reference sequence). Trimming took off 7 bases at V and 4 bases at J, with 7 bases between the two ends. The CDR3 runs to 10 residues. The CDR3: CSVAGETQYF. For the CDR3, the DNA is TGCAGTGTGGCGGGAGAGACCCAGTACTTC.

There are a few counts of this clone. The CDR3 loop reads CASSYIRQVGPNEAFF. The CDR3 DNA reads as TGTGCCAGCAGCTATATCCGACAGGTGGGTCCAAATGAAGCTTTCTTT. The V gene is TRBV11-2, the J gene TRBJ1-1; a weak D match, TRBD1 (6 bases). V lost 4 bases and J 7 bases, leaving 22 bases between the germline ends. The CDR3 consists of 16 residues. CDR1 is SGHAT, CDR2 FQNNGV, per germline.

The genes are TRBV5-5 and TRBJ2-4, with 8 bases matching TRBD1. The CDR3 extends over 15 amino acids. Germline trimming cut 4 bases from V and 6 bases from J; bases unmatched to any gene: 9. Germline values: CDR1 SGHKS, CDR2 YYEKEE (reference sequence). The chain's CDR3 is CASSLERTGINIQYF. CDR3 coding DNA: TGTGCCAGCAGCCTAGAGAGGACAGGGATAAACATTCAGTACTTC.

The rearrangement joins TRBV10-3 to TRBJ2-7, with 7 bases identical to TRBD1. The CDR3 sequence is 13 residues long. Germline CDR1 is ENHRY and CDR2 is SYGVKD. With V trimmed by 6 bases and J by 2 bases, 4 bases remained unmatched. In DNA, the CDR3 is TGTGCCATCAGGGACGGGACAGCCTACGAGCAGTACTTC. Protein: CAIRDGTAYEQYF.

The chain is built from TRBV19 and TRBJ2-1, with D maybe TRBD1 (6 bases). Trimming removed 7 bases at V and 1 base at J, with 11 bases between. From germline, CDR1 is LNHDA and CDR2 SQIVND (reference sequence). The CDR3 length is 14 residues. In DNA, the CDR3 is TGTGCCAGTAACGACAGGAGTTCCTACAATGAGCAGTTCTTC. Protein: CASNDRSSYNEQFF.

V usage is TRBV12-3 or TRBV12-4 and J usage is TRBJ2-1, with D maybe TRBD2 (5 bases). The CDR3 has 13 amino acids. Trimming took 8 bases from V and 13 from J, leaving 21 bases between them. The CDR3 bases are TGTGCCAGCTATTCCGAGAAGCGGCGCGGCCAGTTCTTC. It is translated as CASYSEKRRGQFF.

The chain combines TRBV27 with TRBJ2-7, with TRBD2 matching over 7 bases. CDR1 and CDR2 (germline): MNHEY, SMNVEV (reference sequence). V lost 5 bases and J lost 0; bases outside the gene matches: 4. The CDR3 totals 14 residues. DNA of the CDR3: TGTGCCAGCAGTACTAGCGCATACTCCTACGAGCAGTACTTC. Amino acid sequence: CASSTSAYSYEQYF.

The chain is built from TRBV7-7 and TRBJ2-3, with D possibly being TRBD1 (5 bases). Between the trimmed V and J ends, which lost 7 bases and 0 bases, there was a span of 8 bases. The CDR3 sequence is 13 residues long. Germline CDR1 is SSHAT and CDR2 is FNYEAQ (reference sequence). CDR3 DNA: TGTGCCAGCACCACAGGTAGCACAGATACGCAGTATTTT. This codes for CASTTGSTDTQYF.

The chain has TRBV2 and TRBJ2-1; 7 bases agree with TRBD2. The germline CDR1 and CDR2 sequences are SNHLY and FYNNEI. The CDR3 is made up of 14 amino acids. The junction had 1 base not matched to a gene; V was cut back by 4 bases and J by 1 base. CDR3 sequence: CASSGGRSYNEQFF. The DNA for the CDR3 is TGTGCCAGCAGTGGCGGGAGATCCTACAATGAGCAGTTCTTC. The entire variable domain, with the rest obtained from reference TRBV2 and TRBJ2-1, is as follows: EPEVTQTPSHQVTQMGQEVILRCVPISNHLYFYWYRQILGQKVEFLVSFYNNEISEKSEIFDDQFSVERPDGSNFTLKIRSTKLEDSAMYFCASSGGRSYNEQFFGPGTRLTVL.

The gene calls are TRBV6-2 or TRBV6-3 and TRBJ2-3; D is perhaps TRBD2 (5 bases). The V gene's germline CDR1 is MNHEY and CDR2 SVGEGT. The CDR3 length is 13 residues. Trimming pared 3 bases from V and 3 bases from J, leaving 7 bases between. CDR3 nucleotide sequence: TGTGCCAGCAGTTATCGGAGGACAGATACGCAGTATTTT. Translated: CASSYRRTDTQYF.